Each of the 16 T cell receptor beta chains below was sequenced from the same sample in a study of cytomegalovirus exposure and HLA in healthy donors. The PCR ran on 60 Vbeta and 13 Jbeta primers. Method: immunoSEQ multiplex PCR; TCRdb's copy keeps in-frame clones and lacks some. The sample has approximately 73,000 clones, roughly 60% seen once. The sequencing sample was made of PBMCs. All receptors come from a man aged 25-45 years in good health and CMV-seropositive.

This chain connects TRBV6-1 to TRBJ1-2; D unresolved. Trimming pared 6 bases from V and 4 bases from J, leaving 6 bases between. Germline V gene sequence: CDR1 MNHNS, CDR2 SASEGT. CDR3 length equals 11 residues. The CDR3 loop is CASRQAYGYTF. The CDR3 region has the DNA TGTGCCAGCAGGCAGGCCTATGGCTACACCTTC.

This clone was counted a few times. Within the sample, other DNA sequences also encode this same CDR3. This chain links TRBV28 with TRBJ1-5; 8 nucleotides match TRBD1. Per the germline V gene, CDR1 is MDHEN and CDR2 is SYDVKM. Unmatched junction bases numbered 6, after V lost 2 bases and J lost 6 bases. The CDR3 loop spans 15 amino acids. CDR3 sequence (DNA): TGTGCCAGCAGTTTAGGACAGGGTTTTCGTCAGCCCCAGCATTTT. Amino acid sequence: CASSLGQGFRQPQHF.

The chain joins TRBV2 to TRBJ2-5; 7 nucleotides agree with TRBD2. The better agreement between TRBJ2-7 and the DNA end casts doubt on the J call. The CDR3 extends over 12 amino acids. Germline CDR1 SNHLY, CDR2 FYNNEI. For the CDR3, the DNA is TGTGCCAGCAACGGGGGGACCTACGAGCAGTACTTC. Translation gives CASNGGTYEQYF.

The genes are TRBV7-9 and TRBJ1-2; TRBD1 matches at 7 bases. The CDR3 length is 15 residues. Germline V gives CDR1 SEHNR, CDR2 FQNEAQ (reference sequence). The junction had 10 bases not matched to a gene; V was cut back by 5 bases and J by 4 bases. CDR3 DNA: TGTGCCAGCAGCACAGCAGGGGGTAGGAGCTATGGCTACACCTTC. As protein: CASSTAGGRSYGYTF. The full variable domain, completed using reference TRBV7-9 and TRBJ1-2, is DTGVSQNPRHKITKRGQNVTFRCDPISEHNRLYWYRQTLGQGPEFLTYFQNEAQLEKSRLLSDRFSAERPKGSFSTLEIQRTEQGDSAMYLCASSTAGGRSYGYTFGSGTRLTVV.

The V and J genes are TRBV23-1 and TRBJ1-5; 9 bases are a match to TRBD1. TRBV23-1 is marked as an open reading frame, function uncertain. CDR3 length equals 19 residues. J gave up 0 bases and V 0 bases, and 9 bases lay outside the gene matches. This CDR3 reads CASSQSGDRDKLSNQPQHF. Here the CDR3 DNA reads TGCGCCAGCAGTCAATCGGGGGACAGGGATAAACTTAGCAATCAGCCCCAGCATTTT.

V usage is TRBV19 and J usage is TRBJ1-2; D is undetermined. CDR3 length: 12 residues. The germline V gene encodes CDR1 LNHDA and CDR2 SQIVND (reference sequence). V lost 5 bases, J lost 3 bases, and 7 bases lay in between. The CDR3, as DNA: TGTGCCAGTAGTGAACCGGACTATGGCTACACCTTC. Translating it yields CASSEPDYGYTF.

In its sample, this clone was seen once. The V gene is TRBV13, the J gene TRBJ2-2; 9 bases fit TRBD2. Germline CDR1 PRHDT, CDR2 FYEKMQ (reference sequence). This CDR3 region has 16 residues. V was pared by 2 bases and J by 8 bases, with 9 bases of the junction left unmatched. The CDR3 nucleotides are TGTGCCAGCAGCTTACGGTCGGCGGGAGGGACGGGGGAGCTGTTTTTT. Translated: CASSLRSAGGTGELFF.

J is TRBJ1-2 and V is TRBV5-5; perhaps TRBD1 as D (6 bases). The length of the CDR3 is 16 residues. From germline, CDR1 is SGHKS and CDR2 YYEKEE (reference sequence). The V end lost 1 base, the J end lost 2 bases, and 15 bases lay between the germline ends. Here the CDR3 reads CASSLRSGTTNYGYTF. The DNA of the CDR3 is TGTGCCAGCAGCTTGCGTTCCGGGACAACAAACTATGGCTACACCTTC.

V is TRBV5-4 and J is TRBJ1-1, with no clear D. The ends were cut back, 2 bases at V and 3 bases at J, with 11 bases in the middle. This CDR3 is 14 amino acids long. The germline gives CDR1 SGHNT, CDR2 YYREEE (reference sequence). The CDR3 loop is CASSFGSRDTEAFF. DNA for the CDR3: TGTGCCAGCAGCTTCGGCTCGCGGGACACTGAAGCTTTCTTT.

The chain is built from TRBV6-1 and TRBJ2-5, with D possibly matching TRBD2 (5 bases). CDR1 and CDR2 (germline): MNHNS, SASEGT. V was pared by 6 bases and J by 5 bases, with 13 bases between. This CDR3 region has 13 residues. The DNA for the CDR3 is TGTGCCAGCAGAGAGGGCGCCCGGGAGACCCAGTACTTC. Its protein is CASREGARETQYF.

This clone was seen a handful of times. The chain recombines TRBV4-3 with TRBJ2-1; 7 bases agree with TRBD1. The CDR3 runs 13 residues. With V trimmed by 5 bases and J by 8 bases, 6 bases remained unmatched. Germline assignment: CDR1 LGHNA and CDR2 YSLEER. CDR3 sequence reads: CASSRNRGYEQFF. The CDR3 DNA reads as TGCGCCAGCAGCAGGAACAGGGGCTATGAGCAGTTCTTC.

The V gene is TRBV29-1, the J gene TRBJ2-7; D may be TRBD1 (8 bases). Trimming left V 4 bases short and J 4 bases short, with 17 bases between. The CDR3 has 14 residues. Germline V gene data show CDR1 as SQVTM and CDR2 as ANQGSEA. DNA of the CDR3: TGCAGCGTTGGGGGGGGCAGGGGGCGGTACGAGCAGTACTTC. This encodes CSVGGGRGRYEQYF.

This clone was observed a few times. The rearrangement joins TRBV27 to TRBJ2-3, with a tentative D call TRBD2 (5 bases). The germline V gene has CDR1 MNHEY and CDR2 SMNVEV (reference sequence). The V end was cut by 10 bases, the J end by 3 bases, with 14 bases between. The length of the CDR3 is 13 residues. For the CDR3, the DNA is TGTGCCACCGTTGGAGGTACGACAGATACGCAGTATTTT. This gives the protein CATVGGTTDTQYF.

The DNA of the CDR3 is TGTGCCACCAGCAGAGACCTCGTAGAGTATGGCTACACCTTC. As protein: CATSRDLVEYGYTF. V and J are TRBV15 and TRBJ1-2; D call uncertain. The V gene's germline CDR1 is LNHNV and CDR2 YYDKDF (reference sequence). This CDR3 has 14 residues. V was cut by 0 bases and J by 5 bases, with 10 bases left in between.

CDR3 nucleotides: TGTGCCAGCAGCCCGAACCAACTAGCGGACAGGGGAGATACGCAGTATTTT. It yields the protein CASSPNQLADRGDTQYF. The chain carries TRBV5-5 and TRBJ2-3, with D perhaps TRBD1 (9 bases). Trimming removed 4 bases from V and 5 bases from J, with 23 bases in between. From germline, CDR1 is SGHKS and CDR2 YYEKEE (reference sequence). This CDR3 has 17 amino acids.

The V gene is TRBV14, the J gene TRBJ1-5; the D is unclear. The CDR3 consists of 13 residues. Germline V gene data show CDR1 as SGHDN and CDR2 as FVKESK. Between the trimmed V and J ends, which lost 4 bases and 4 bases, there was a span of 8 bases. CDR3: CASSLGQNQPQHF. The CDR3 DNA reads TGTGCCAGCAGCCTGGGCCAGAATCAGCCCCAGCATTTT.